These 18 T cell receptor beta chains came from one sample sequenced in a study of blood T cells in healthy people across ages (dated by TCRdb to the mid-2010s). Library creation used 5' RACE. The sample was run on an Illumina HiSeq 2500. A second 7 to 11 cycle PCR used a sample-barcoded 5' primer and a J-beta primer mix. The raw public data were reprocessed by TCRdb itself: fastp quality trimming at Q25, MiXCR clonotype calling, in-frame beta chains only. All rows with the same CDR3 protein become a single entry with the most common DNA and genes. The sample table holds about a million distinct CDR3 sequences, of which 51% were seen once. The leading ten clones occupy about a fifth of the sample. The sequenced sample was blood. The receptors originated from an older woman in good health.

The genes are TRBV27 and TRBJ1-6; 8 bases are a match to TRBD1. CDR1 MNHEY and CDR2 SMNVEV come from the germline V gene (reference sequence). V was pared by 5 bases and J by 8 bases, with 8 bases of the junction left unmatched. This CDR3 is 15 amino acids long. CDR3 residues: CASSPSRGPDSPLHF. The CDR3 DNA reads as TGTGCCAGCAGTCCCTCCAGGGGGCCGGATTCACCCCTCCACTTT.

The sample holds a few counts of this clonotype. This chain connects TRBV25-1 to TRBJ2-1; 7 bases match TRBD2. The V gene's germline CDR1 is MGHDK and CDR2 SYGVNS. V lost 5 bases, J lost 9 bases, and 4 bases stayed unmatched. The CDR3 consists of 12 residues. The chain's CDR3 is CASSKVAGEQFF. The CDR3 DNA reads TGTGCCAGCAGTAAAGTAGCGGGTGAGCAGTTCTTC.

This clonotype was picked up many times. The chain combines TRBV10-3 with TRBJ2-7, with D perhaps matching TRBD2 (7 bases). The V gene lost 7 bases and the J gene lost 7 bases, with 11 bases spanning the gap. Germline-derived CDR1 and CDR2 are ENHRY and SYGVKD. The CDR3 loop spans 11 amino acids. CDR3 DNA sequence: TGTGCCATCAAGGGGGAGGGTGAGCAGTACTTC. Its translation: CAIKGEGEQYF.

This clonotype was seen a few times. This chain joins TRBV4-3 and TRBJ2-7; tentatively, D is TRBD1 (5 bases). V was shortened by 4 bases and J by 0 bases, with 10 bases between the two germline ends. CDR3 size: 14 residues. Germline V CDR1 and CDR2: LGHNA, YSLEER. The CDR3 loop is CASSRGLNSYEQYF. The CDR3 coding sequence is TGCGCCAGCAGCCGGGGCCTTAACTCCTACGAGCAGTACTTC.

The J gene is TRBJ2-1, the V gene TRBV20-1, with 12 bases lining up with TRBD2. From germline, CDR1 is DFQATT and CDR2 SNEGSKA (reference sequence). Losses at the gene ends were 3 bases for V and 6 bases for J; bases not matched to a gene: 9. There are 16 residues in the CDR3. CDR3 nucleotides: TGCAGTGCTAGTGGGAGGCTAGCGGGAGGGAGCAATGAGCAGTTCTTC. Translation gives CSASGRLAGGSNEQFF.

This clonotype was seen a few times. The rearrangement uses TRBV29-1 and TRBJ2-3; 7 bases fit TRBD2. The J segment lost 3 bases and the V segment lost 1 base, leaving 4 bases of the junction unmatched. Germline V gene sequence: CDR1 SQVTM, CDR2 ANQGSEA. The CDR3 extends over 14 amino acids. This CDR3 reads CSVEGGGPTDTQYF. CDR3 bases: TGCAGCGTTGAAGGGGGAGGGCCTACAGATACGCAGTATTTT.

This clonotype occurred a few times. The chain has TRBV7-8 and TRBJ2-5; 7 bases are shared with TRBD2. V shed 5 bases, J shed 7 bases, and the junction held 7 bases outside the gene matches. CDR1 is SGHVS and CDR2 is FQNEAQ in the germline V gene. This CDR3 has 13 residues. This chain's CDR3 is CASSLGREVTQYF. DNA of the CDR3: TGTGCCAGCAGCCTGGGACGGGAGGTGACCCAGTACTTC.

V is TRBV15 and J is TRBJ2-1; 10 nucleotides match TRBD2. V lost 1 base and J lost 4; bases outside the gene matches: 1. The CDR3 consists of 15 residues. CDR1 and CDR2 from the germline V gene are LNHNV and YYDKDF (reference sequence). CDR3: CATSRGTSGYNEQFF. CDR3 coding DNA: TGTGCCACCAGCAGAGGGACTAGCGGATACAATGAGCAGTTCTTC.

Written as DNA, the CDR3 is TGCAGTGCTAGCGGGACAAAGAACTATGGCTACACCTTC. Translating gives CSASGTKNYGYTF. The chain combines TRBV20-1 with TRBJ1-2, with D maybe TRBD1 (6 bases). Germline CDR1 and CDR2: DFQATT and SNEGSKA (reference sequence). The CDR3 loop spans 13 amino acids. Trimming removed 3 bases from V and 2 bases from J, with 10 bases in between.

The chain couples TRBV7-2 to TRBJ1-2; D is unresolved. Germline values: CDR1 SGHTA, CDR2 FQGNSA. The CDR3 totals 14 residues. The V and J ends lost 3 bases and 4 bases respectively, with 12 bases between them. In DNA, the CDR3 is TGTGCCAGCAGCTTCGCGTCGCGTACCTATGGCTACACCTTC. It encodes CASSFASRTYGYTF.

The V gene is TRBV7-2, the J gene TRBJ2-7; D is undetermined. Germline values: CDR1 SGHTA, CDR2 FQGNSA. V lost 4 bases to trimming and J lost 3 bases, with 7 bases between them. CDR3 size: 12 residues. CDR3 sequence reads: CASSSLFYEQYF. In nucleotides, the CDR3 is TGTGCCAGCAGCTCGCTCTTCTACGAGCAGTACTTC.

The rearrangement links TRBV27 to TRBJ2-7, with a possible D match to TRBD1 (5 bases). Germline V gene lookup returns CDR1 MNHEY and CDR2 SMNVEV (reference sequence). The CDR3 totals 15 residues. Between the trimmed V and J ends, which lost 5 bases and 3 bases, there was a span of 17 bases. The DNA of the CDR3 is TGTGCCAGCAGTACCCGACAGCACATTCTCTACGAGCAGTACTTC. It codes for CASSTRQHILYEQYF.

This clonotype was found once. CDR3 coding DNA: TGTGCCAGCAGCCCGGACGGATGGATCACGGGGGGGTACCAAGAGACCCAGTACTTC. Residues: CASSPDGWITGGYQETQYF. The rearrangement joins TRBV12-3 or TRBV12-4 to TRBJ2-5, with 8 bases identical to TRBD2. Trimming took 6 bases from V and 0 from J; bases not matched to a gene: 18. The CDR3 is made up of 19 amino acids.

To note about this clonotype: At one end the junction does not follow the germline gene, possibly because of a read error. The rearrangement uses TRBV7-2 and TRBJ2-5; no clear D gene. The CDR3 is made up of 13 amino acids. CDR1 and CDR2 (germline): SGHTA, FQGNSA. The chain's CDR3 is CASSLYHQETRYF. The CDR3, as DNA: TGTGCCAGCAGCTTGTATCACCAAGAGACCCGGTACTTC.

The chain combines TRBV28 with TRBJ2-7, with a weak D call TRBD2 (6 bases). Trimming shortened V by 7 bases and J by 0 bases, and 13 bases separated the two germline ends. The germline gives CDR1 MDHEN, CDR2 SYDVKM. The CDR3 runs 14 residues. CDR3: CASIYSGSSYEQYF. CDR3 in DNA: TGTGCCAGCATTTATAGCGGTAGCTCCTACGAGCAGTACTTC. The full variable domain, rest sourced from reference TRBV28 and TRBJ2-7, is DVKVTQSSRYLVKRTGEKVFLECVQDMDHENMFWYRQDPGLGLRLIYFSYDVKMKEKGDIPEGYSVSREKKERFSLILESASTNQTSMYLCASIYSGSSYEQYFGPGTRLTVT.

The chain links TRBV15 to TRBJ2-5; D is unclear. V was cut by 0 bases and J by 1 base, with 18 bases left in between. CDR3 length: 18 residues. Germline V gene sequence: CDR1 LNHNV, CDR2 YYDKDF (reference sequence). The CDR3 DNA follows: TGTGCCACCAGCAGAGATTTGGCCAGGTCGGGCAGCCAAGAGACCCAGTACTTC. Translating it yields CATSRDLARSGSQETQYF. Supplemented by reference TRBV15 and TRBJ2-5, the full variable domain reads DAMVIQNPRYQVTQFGKPVTLSCSQTLNHNVMYWYQQKSSQAPKLLFHYYDKDFNNEADTPDNFQSRRPNTSFCFLDIRSPGLGDTAMYLCATSRDLARSGSQETQYFGPGTRLLVL.

A remark on this clonotype: An end of the junction does not agree with germline; a read error may underlie this. V and J are TRBV4-1 and TRBJ2-3; D gene ambiguous. The germline gives CDR1 MGHRA, CDR2 YSYEKL. This CDR3 spans 12 amino acids. CDR3 sequence reads: CACSQVSDTQYF. The DNA of the CDR3 is TGCGCCTGCAGCCAAGTTTCAGATACGCAGTATTTT.

V usage is TRBV6-5 and J usage is TRBJ2-4; unclear D gene. The J call may be wrong; the DNA end is better matched by TRBJ2-7. The CDR3 consists of 15 residues. Looked up from germline, CDR1 is MNHEY and CDR2 is SVGAGI. CDR3 sequence (DNA): TGTGCCAGCAGTTACTCTAGCCTTTCCCCTTACGAGCAGTACTTC. Its protein product is CASSYSSLSPYEQYF.